A selection of T cell receptor beta chains follows, all from one sample in a study of cytomegalovirus exposure and HLA in healthy donors. Repertoires were generated with immunoSEQ multiplex PCR, while TCRdb's copy carries only in-frame clones and drops some. The data contain 100,000 or so clones, approximately 87% of them singletons. Sequenced: PBMCs. The receptors were gathered from a man aged 35 to 55 in good health and CMV-seronegative. CDR3s include the opening cysteine and the closing phenylalanine or tryptophan. Fields, in order: V gene, D gene, J gene, CDR3 protein, CDR3 DNA. D genes are given only for firm matches.

TRBV6-1	NA	TRBJ1-3	CASRFASSGNTIYF	TGTGCCAGCAGGTTCGCGAGCTCTGGAAACACCATATATTTT
TRBV9	TRBD2	TRBJ2-7	CASSAGGKAYEQYF	TGTGCCAGCAGCGCGGGAGGGAAGGCCTACGAGCAGTACTTC
TRBV7-9	NA	TRBJ2-1	CASSPAGFLGNNEQFF	TGTGCCAGCAGCCCGGCCGGGTTTCTTGGAAACAATGAGCAGTTCTTC
TRBV5-8	TRBD2	TRBJ2-1	CASDHAYGGDNEQFF	TGTGCCAGCGACCACGCTTACGGGGGGGACAATGAGCAGTTCTTC
TRBV19	TRBD1	TRBJ2-3	CASSNSLGQVTQYF	TGTGCCAGTAGTAACTCTCTCGGACAGGTTACGCAGTATTTT
TRBV19	TRBD2	TRBJ2-4	CASTPRGLAGGVGKNIQYF	TGTGCCAGTACCCCTCGAGGACTAGCGGGGGGGGTGGGCAAAAACATTCAGTACTTC
TRBV27	TRBD1	TRBJ1-4	CASSSGTGGNEKLFF	TGTGCCAGCAGTTCTGGGACAGGTGGTAATGAAAAACTGTTTTTT
TRBV5-1	NA	TRBJ2-7	CASSLATGMEVYEQYF	TGCGCCAGCAGCTTGGCCACGGGGATGGAGGTCTACGAGCAGTACTTC
TRBV7-8	TRBD2	TRBJ2-5	CASSPAGGSETQYF	TGTGCCAGCAGCCCAGCGGGGGGTTCAGAGACCCAGTACTTC
TRBV9	NA	TRBJ2-2	CASSLRHTMNTGELFF	TGTGCCAGCAGCCTCAGACATACAATGAACACCGGGGAGCTGTTTTTT